This entry describes one T cell receptor (beta chain). Under the authors' procedure: Amplification with reference gene primers provided the estimates of nucleated cell counts. Using immunoSEQ multiplex PCR, the repertoire was profiled, and TCRdb retains in-frame clones only, with some absent. V and J calls and clone size are copied from that table; D and trimming were computed from the DNA. The sample shows some 180,000 clones, just under 85% of them seen only once. The sample is drawn from a study of blood T cell repertoires in COVID-19. Study in general: Whether acute or convalescent, the COVID-19 samples came from the United States, Italy and Spain. In each case, the material was cDNA or gDNA derived from T cells, B-cell-depleted T cells, or PBMCs.

During active infection, Seattle patients enrolled and were then monitored through disease. The junction had 5 bases not matched to a gene; V was cut back by 7 bases and J by 2 bases. CDR1 and CDR2 (germline): SQVTM, ANQGSEA. This CDR3 is 12 amino acids long. The TCR comes from a woman older than 75 with COVID-19, enrolled during active disease. The material sequenced was peripheral blood. The rearrangement links TRBV29-1 to TRBJ2-7; 7 nucleotides agree with TRBD1. The CDR3 DNA reads as TGCAGCGGACGACAGGGTCCCTACGAGCAGTACTTC. This codes for CSGRQGPYEQYF.